These 23 T cell receptor beta chains originate from one sample sequenced in a study of PD-L1 blockade in urothelial cancer. The data were produced by immunoSEQ multiplex PCR, yet TCRdb's version contains in-frame clones alone and is incomplete. The data contain around 79,000 clones, around four fifths of them singletons. Specified time point: pretreatment peripheral blood. The specimen comprised PBMCs, sampled around atezolizumab (anti-PD-L1) treatment. The receptors stem from a man between 35 and 55 years old with urothelial cancer.

In DNA form, the CDR3 reads TGCGCCAGCAGCCCCGAAGCAGGGACTAGCGGGAGCGTAGATACGCAGTATTTT. It is translated as CASSPEAGTSGSVDTQYF. The V call is TRBV4-3, the J call TRBJ2-3; TRBD2 agrees at 14 bases. Germline CDR1 and CDR2: LGHNA and YSLEER. Unmatched junction bases numbered 11, after V lost 4 bases and J lost 5 bases. CDR3 length: 18 residues.

V is TRBV11-2 and J is TRBJ2-1; D is unclear. Germline CDR1 reads SGHAT; CDR2 reads FQNNGV. The CDR3 has 16 amino acids. Trimming pared 1 base from V and 0 bases from J, leaving 10 bases between. The CDR3 loop is CASSLARMSSYNEQFF. As DNA, the CDR3 is TGTGCCAGCAGCTTAGCCCGAATGAGCTCCTACAATGAGCAGTTCTTC.

This clone was found once. The CDR3 DNA reads as TGTGCCTGGCGTCCGGGACAGGGGTACACTGAAGCTTTCTTT. Its protein is CAWRPGQGYTEAFF. This chain connects TRBV30 to TRBJ1-1, with 10 bases fitting TRBD1. The CDR3 sequence is 14 residues long. V trimming: 5 bases; J trimming: 3 bases; junction bases outside the gene matches: 6. The germline gives CDR1 GTSNPN, CDR2 SVGIG (reference sequence).

This clone was counted once. The chain uses TRBV15 and TRBJ2-1; D call uncertain. This CDR3 is built from 14 residues. Trimming removed 4 bases at V and 0 bases at J, with 7 bases between. Germline CDR1 LNHNV, CDR2 YYDKDF (reference sequence). CDR3 in DNA: TGTGCCACCAGCACTAGGAGCTCCTACAATGAGCAGTTCTTC. Its protein product is CATSTRSSYNEQFF.

The V and J genes are TRBV5-6 and TRBJ1-2, with 8 bases identical to TRBD1. The V gene's germline CDR1 is SGHDT and CDR2 YYEEEE. The length of the CDR3 is 14 residues. Trimming at V came to 4 bases and at J to 1 base, leaving 3 bases not matched to a gene. The CDR3 region is CASSQQGGNYGYTF. As DNA, the CDR3 is TGTGCCAGCAGCCAACAGGGGGGTAACTATGGCTACACCTTC.

This clone was recorded once. The chain uses TRBV19 and TRBJ2-7; D possibly corresponds to TRBD2 (5 bases). Trimming removed 8 bases at V and 7 bases at J, with 21 bases between. Per germline, CDR1 LNHDA and CDR2 SQIVND (reference sequence). CDR3 size: 14 residues. CDR3 amino acids: CASGPTGTSREQYF. The CDR3 nucleotides read TGTGCCAGTGGCCCCACGGGAACCTCTCGTGAGCAGTACTTC.

The rearrangement uses TRBV6-1 and TRBJ1-5; D call uncertain. The CDR3 covers 12 residues. The V gene's germline CDR1 is MNHNS and CDR2 SASEGT. Trimming stripped 8 bases from V and 5 bases from J, with 10 bases between. This CDR3 is CASVSGYQPQHF. CDR3 nucleotides: TGTGCCAGCGTTAGTGGTTATCAGCCCCAGCATTTT.

This clone was counted only a few times. The gene calls are TRBV6-5 and TRBJ2-3; TRBD1 matches 10 bases. CDR1 is MNHEY and CDR2 is SVGAGI in the germline V gene. V lost 7 bases to trimming and J lost 3 bases; unmatched junction nucleotides: 7. This CDR3 has 15 residues. The CDR3 coding sequence is TGTGCCAGCAAACCCCGGACAGGGGGAACAGATACGCAGTATTTT. Amino acid sequence: CASKPRTGGTDTQYF.

This clone was observed a handful of times. This chain joins TRBV6-5 and TRBJ2-1, with TRBD1 as a possible D gene (6 bases). Germline values: CDR1 MNHEY, CDR2 SVGAGI. Between the trimmed V and J ends, which lost 2 bases and 3 bases, there was a span of 11 bases. CDR3 length: 15 amino acids. The DNA of the CDR3 is TGTGCCAGCAGTTACCTTGGACAGAGCTACAATGAGCAGTTCTTC. As protein: CASSYLGQSYNEQFF.

The gene calls are TRBV28 and TRBJ2-7; 7 bases line up with TRBD2. CDR1 and CDR2 from the germline V gene are MDHEN and SYDVKM. The CDR3 sequence is 15 residues long. With V trimmed by 2 bases and J by 9 bases, 13 bases remained unmatched. In nucleotides, the CDR3 is TGTGCCAGCAGTTTAGGAGGGAGGGTCGGTCCAGGGCAGTACTTC. Encoded protein: CASSLGGRVGPGQYF.

The chain combines TRBV28 with TRBJ1-2, with 8 bases identical to TRBD1. Trimming took 8 bases from V and 4 from J; bases not matched to a gene: 3. Germline CDR1 reads MDHEN; CDR2 reads SYDVKM. The CDR3 extends over 12 amino acids. CDR3 nucleotides: TGTGCCAGCCGACAGGGGAGCTATGGCTACACCTTC. It codes for CASRQGSYGYTF.

The rearrangement links TRBV2 to TRBJ1-3; a possible D gene is TRBD1 (6 bases). Germline V CDR1 and CDR2: SNHLY, FYNNEI. Trimming removed 6 bases from V and 0 bases from J, with 21 bases in between. The CDR3 is made up of 18 amino acids. The CDR3 coding sequence is TGTGCCAGCAGGAGGACAGCGCTCCCCGAAAACTCTGGAAACACCATATATTTT. Amino acids: CASRRTALPENSGNTIYF.

This clone has just one count. The V gene is TRBV5-8, the J gene TRBJ1-2; D is perhaps TRBD1 (6 bases). Trimming shortened V by 7 bases and J by 4 bases, and 17 bases separated the two germline ends. Germline assignment: CDR1 SGHTS and CDR2 YDEGEE. The CDR3 loop spans 14 amino acids. The CDR3 DNA reads TGTGCCAGCGCCTTGGGGGCTTTAAGCTATGGCTACACCTTC. Translation gives CASALGALSYGYTF.

The rearrangement uses TRBV4-1 and TRBJ1-2; 8 bases match TRBD1. J lost 2 bases, V lost 8 bases, and 4 bases had no gene match. In germline, CDR1 is MGHRA, CDR2 YSYEKL. CDR3 size: 13 residues. In nucleotides, the CDR3 is TGCGCCAGCCGGAGGACAGGGAACTATGGCTACACCTTC. It specifies CASRRTGNYGYTF.

This clone was seen only a few times. The chain recombines TRBV7-8 with TRBJ1-2; the match to TRBD1 covers 12 bases. The CDR3 consists of 19 residues. Germline trimming cut 5 bases from V and 0 bases from J; bases unmatched to any gene: 13. Germline CDR1 reads SGHVS; CDR2 reads FQNEAQ. Here the CDR3 DNA reads TGTGCCAGCAGCCCTCAGGGGACAGGGGGCGCGTTAGCTAACTATGGCTACACCTTC. Translated, it gives CASSPQGTGGALANYGYTF.

The V gene is TRBV15, the J gene TRBJ2-7; weak D call: TRBD2 (6 bases). The V end was cut by 3 bases, the J end by 5 bases, with 14 bases between. CDR3 length: 14 amino acids. Germline-derived CDR1 and CDR2 are LNHNV and YYDKDF (reference sequence). The CDR3 protein is CATSSFAGSDEQYF. CDR3 nucleotide sequence: TGTGCCACCAGCAGTTTCGCGGGATCCGACGAGCAGTACTTC. Combining the CDR3 with reference TRBV15 and TRBJ2-7 gives the whole variable domain DAMVIQNPRYQVTQFGKPVTLSCSQTLNHNVMYWYQQKSSQAPKLLFHYYDKDFNNEADTPDNFQSRRPNTSFCFLDIRSPGLGDTAMYLCATSSFAGSDEQYFGPGTRLTVT.

This clone has more than one count but fewer than ten. One junction end does not reproduce the germline sequence, and a read error may be involved. The J gene is TRBJ1-5, the V gene TRBV19; 10 bases are shared with TRBD1. The CDR3 has 11 amino acids. CDR1 is LNHDA, CDR2 SQIVND, per germline (reference sequence). The CDR3 sequence: CATEGQGPLYF. CDR3 bases: TGTGCCACTGAGGGACAGGGGCCCCTGTATTTT. Based on the CDR3 plus reference TRBV19 and TRBJ1-5, the full variable domain is DGGITQSPKYLFRKEGQNVTLSCEQNLNHDAMYWYRQDPGQGLRLIYYSQIVNDFQKGDIAEGYSVSREKKESFPLTVTSAQKNPTAFYLCATEGQGPLYFGDGTRLSIL.

The V gene is TRBV4-1, the J gene TRBJ2-1; D gene uncertain. This CDR3 is built from 14 residues. CDR1 is MGHRA and CDR2 is YSYEKL in the germline V gene. V was clipped by 0 bases and J by 9 bases, with 12 bases between them. This chain's CDR3 is CASSQEMSVGEQFF. The CDR3 nucleotides read TGCGCCAGCAGCCAAGAAATGAGCGTCGGTGAGCAGTTCTTC.

This clone has only one observation. The chain couples TRBV28 to TRBJ1-4; no firm D call. V gave up 5 bases and J gave up 6 bases, with 7 bases separating them. Germline CDR1 reads MDHEN; CDR2 reads SYDVKM. This CDR3 spans 12 amino acids. The CDR3 reads CASSEYDEKLFF. CDR3 in DNA: TGTGCCAGCAGTGAGTATGATGAAAAACTGTTTTTT.

In DNA, the CDR3 is TGTGCCAGCATGCGGGTTACGGGATCCTACAATGAGCAGTTCTTC. The encoded protein is CASMRVTGSYNEQFF. This chain joins TRBV7-2 and TRBJ2-1; D possibly corresponds to TRBD2 (5 bases). Deletions cut 7 bases from V and 1 base from J, with 14 bases between. Germline values: CDR1 SGHTA, CDR2 FQGNSA. This CDR3 contains 15 residues.

The rearrangement uses TRBV29-1 and TRBJ2-3, with D possibly TRBD2 on 6 matching bases. The V end was cut by 1 base, the J end by 1 base, with 12 bases between. This CDR3 spans 15 amino acids. Germline CDR1 and CDR2: SQVTM and ANQGSEA. CDR3 protein: CSVEGGALGTDTQYF. The DNA of the CDR3 is TGCAGCGTTGAAGGCGGGGCTCTGGGCACAGATACGCAGTATTTT.

This clone showed up just once. The gene calls are TRBV27 and TRBJ1-5; 9 bases fit TRBD1. V lost 5 bases to trimming and J lost 6 bases; unmatched junction nucleotides: 5. The CDR3 is 14 amino acids. The V gene's germline CDR1 is MNHEY and CDR2 SMNVEV (reference sequence). This CDR3 reads CASSGTGYAQPQHF. As DNA, the CDR3 is TGTGCCAGCAGTGGGACAGGGTACGCTCAGCCCCAGCATTTT.

This chain links TRBV7-2 with TRBJ2-5, with a possible D match to TRBD1 (6 bases). Per the germline V gene, CDR1 is SGHTA and CDR2 is FQGNSA. CDR3 size: 13 residues. Trimming took off 0 bases at V and 7 bases at J, with 9 bases between the two ends. The CDR3 coding sequence is TGTGCCAGCAGCTTAGCAATCAGGGGGACCCAGTACTTC. Protein sequence: CASSLAIRGTQYF.